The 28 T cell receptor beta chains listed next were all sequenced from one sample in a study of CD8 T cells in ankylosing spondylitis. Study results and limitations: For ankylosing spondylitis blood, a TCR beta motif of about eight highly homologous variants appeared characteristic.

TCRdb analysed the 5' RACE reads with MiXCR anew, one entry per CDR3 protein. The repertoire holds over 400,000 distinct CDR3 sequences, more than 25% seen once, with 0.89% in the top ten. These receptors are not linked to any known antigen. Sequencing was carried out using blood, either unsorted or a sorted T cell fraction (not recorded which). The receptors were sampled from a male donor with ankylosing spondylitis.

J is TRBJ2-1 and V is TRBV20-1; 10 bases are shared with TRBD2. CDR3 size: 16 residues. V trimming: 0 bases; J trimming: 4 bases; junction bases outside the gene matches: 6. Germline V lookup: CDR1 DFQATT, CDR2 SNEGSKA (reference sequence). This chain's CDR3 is CSARDRSSGRYNEQFF. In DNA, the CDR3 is TGCAGTGCTAGAGATCGGTCTAGCGGGAGATACAATGAGCAGTTCTTC.

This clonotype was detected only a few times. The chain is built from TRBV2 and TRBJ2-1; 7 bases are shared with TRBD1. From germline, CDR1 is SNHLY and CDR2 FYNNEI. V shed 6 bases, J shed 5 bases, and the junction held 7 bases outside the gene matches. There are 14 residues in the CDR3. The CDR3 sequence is CASSKGQLNNEQFF. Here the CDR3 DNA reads TGTGCCAGCAGCAAGGGACAGCTAAACAATGAGCAGTTCTTC.

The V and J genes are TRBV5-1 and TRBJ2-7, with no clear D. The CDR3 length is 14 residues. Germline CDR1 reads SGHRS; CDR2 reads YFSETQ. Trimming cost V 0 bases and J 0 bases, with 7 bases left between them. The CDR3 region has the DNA TGCGCCAGCAGCTTGGGACCAAACTCCTACGAGCAGTACTTC. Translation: CASSLGPNSYEQYF.

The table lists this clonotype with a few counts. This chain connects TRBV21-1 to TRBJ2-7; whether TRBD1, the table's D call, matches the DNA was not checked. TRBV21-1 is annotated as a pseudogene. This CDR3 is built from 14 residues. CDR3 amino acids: CASATRTGVYEQYF. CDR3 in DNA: TGTGCCAGCGCCACAAGGACAGGGGTATACGAGCAGTACTTC.

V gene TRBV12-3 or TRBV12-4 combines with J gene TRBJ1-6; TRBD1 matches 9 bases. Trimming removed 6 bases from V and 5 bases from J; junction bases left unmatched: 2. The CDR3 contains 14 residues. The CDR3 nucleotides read TGTGCCAGCAGCAGGGACAGGGATAATTCACCCCTCCACTTT. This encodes CASSRDRDNSPLHF.

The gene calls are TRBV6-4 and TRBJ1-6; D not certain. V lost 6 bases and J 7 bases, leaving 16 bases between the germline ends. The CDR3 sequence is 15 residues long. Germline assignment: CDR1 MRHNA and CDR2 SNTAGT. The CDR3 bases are TGTGCCAGCAGCGGTCGCGGGATACCGAATTCACCCCTCCACTTT. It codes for CASSGRGIPNSPLHF.

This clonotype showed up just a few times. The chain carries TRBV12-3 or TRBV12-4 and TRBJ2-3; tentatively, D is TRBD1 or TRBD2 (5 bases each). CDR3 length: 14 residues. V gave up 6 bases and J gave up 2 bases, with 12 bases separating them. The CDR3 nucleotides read TGTGCCAGCAGCCCTTGGGACCCCACAGATACGCAGTATTTT. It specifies CASSPWDPTDTQYF.

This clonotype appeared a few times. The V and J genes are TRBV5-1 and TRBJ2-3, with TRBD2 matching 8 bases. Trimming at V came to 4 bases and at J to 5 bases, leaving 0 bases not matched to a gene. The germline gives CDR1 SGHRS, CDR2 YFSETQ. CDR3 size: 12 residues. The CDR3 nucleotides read TGCGCCAGCAGCCGGGGGGGAGATACGCAGTATTTT. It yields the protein CASSRGGDTQYF.

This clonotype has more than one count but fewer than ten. The CDR3 spells CASSPSNTEAFF. In nucleotides, the CDR3 is TGTGCCAGCTCACCATCCAACACTGAAGCTTTCTTT. This chain links TRBV18 with TRBJ1-1; D remains unclear. CDR1 and CDR2 from the germline V gene are KGHSH and LQKENI. The V and J ends lost 2 bases and 2 bases respectively, with 3 bases between them. The length of the CDR3 is 12 residues.

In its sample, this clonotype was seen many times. The CDR3 reads CASSFGTGGMNTEAFF. As DNA, the CDR3 is TGTGCCAGCAGCTTTGGTACAGGGGGGATGAACACTGAAGCTTTCTTT. The chain joins TRBV7-6 to TRBJ1-1; 8 bases map to TRBD1. The CDR3 sequence is 16 residues long. Germline CDR1 is SGHVS and CDR2 is FNYEAQ. J gave up 0 bases and V 3 bases, and 6 bases lay outside the gene matches.

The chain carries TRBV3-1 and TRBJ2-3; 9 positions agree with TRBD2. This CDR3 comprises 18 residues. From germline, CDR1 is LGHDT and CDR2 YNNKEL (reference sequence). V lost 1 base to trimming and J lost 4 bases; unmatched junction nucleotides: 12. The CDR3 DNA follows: TGTGCCAGCAGCCAAGGAGGAGGTGTAGCGGGAGCGTCAGATACGCAGTATTTT. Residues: CASSQGGGVAGASDTQYF.

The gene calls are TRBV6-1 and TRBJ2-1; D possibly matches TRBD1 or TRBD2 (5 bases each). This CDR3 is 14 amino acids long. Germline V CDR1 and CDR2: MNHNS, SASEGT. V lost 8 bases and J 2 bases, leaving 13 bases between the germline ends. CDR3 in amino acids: CASGTPEAYNEQFF. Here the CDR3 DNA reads TGTGCCAGCGGGACCCCGGAGGCCTACAATGAGCAGTTCTTC.

Here the CDR3 DNA reads TGTGCCAGCAGCCAAGAAGGGGTCGAGCAGTACTTC. It translates to CASSQEGVEQYF. V usage is TRBV3-1 and J usage is TRBJ2-7; possible D gene TRBD1, 5 bases. In germline, CDR1 is LGHDT, CDR2 YNNKEL (reference sequence). V gave up 0 bases and J gave up 6 bases, with 6 bases separating them. The CDR3 has 12 residues.

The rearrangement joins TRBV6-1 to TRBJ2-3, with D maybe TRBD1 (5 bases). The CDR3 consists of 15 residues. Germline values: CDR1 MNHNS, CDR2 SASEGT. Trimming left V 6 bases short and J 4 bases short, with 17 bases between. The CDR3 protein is CASRGQLTGPDTQYF. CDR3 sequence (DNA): TGTGCCAGCAGAGGACAACTCACTGGGCCAGATACGCAGTATTTT.

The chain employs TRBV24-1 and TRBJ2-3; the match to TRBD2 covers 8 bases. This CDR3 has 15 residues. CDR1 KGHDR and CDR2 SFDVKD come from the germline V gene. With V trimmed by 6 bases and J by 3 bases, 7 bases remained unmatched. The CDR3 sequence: CATSYTGGATDTQYF. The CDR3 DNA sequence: TGTGCCACCAGTTACACGGGGGGGGCTACAGATACGCAGTATTTT.

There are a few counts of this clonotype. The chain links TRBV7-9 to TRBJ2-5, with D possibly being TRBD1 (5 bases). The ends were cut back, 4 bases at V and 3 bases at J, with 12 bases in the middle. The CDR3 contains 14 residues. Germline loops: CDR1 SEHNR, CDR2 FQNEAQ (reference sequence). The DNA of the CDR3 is TGTGCCAGCAGCTCGACCGACAGAAAAGAGACCCAGTACTTC. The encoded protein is CASSSTDRKETQYF.

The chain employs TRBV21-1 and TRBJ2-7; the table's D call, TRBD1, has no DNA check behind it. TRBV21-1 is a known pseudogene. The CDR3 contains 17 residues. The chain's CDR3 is CASSKPPFSAQTYEQYV. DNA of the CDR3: TGTGCCAGCAGCAAACCCCCCTTCAGCGCTCAAACCTACGAGCAGTACGTC.

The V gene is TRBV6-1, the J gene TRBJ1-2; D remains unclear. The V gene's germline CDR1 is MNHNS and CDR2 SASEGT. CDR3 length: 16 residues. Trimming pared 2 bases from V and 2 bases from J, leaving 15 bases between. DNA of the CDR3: TGTGCCAGCAGTGAATACCAGCTCGCCTCCAACTATGGCTACACCTTC. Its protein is CASSEYQLASNYGYTF.

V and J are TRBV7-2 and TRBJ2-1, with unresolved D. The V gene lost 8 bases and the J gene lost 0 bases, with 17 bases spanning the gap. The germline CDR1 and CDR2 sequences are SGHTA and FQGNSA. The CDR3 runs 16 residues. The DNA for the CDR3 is TGTGCCAGCCTCCTCCAGGTTTTCAGCTCCTACAATGAGCAGTTCTTC. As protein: CASLLQVFSSYNEQFF.

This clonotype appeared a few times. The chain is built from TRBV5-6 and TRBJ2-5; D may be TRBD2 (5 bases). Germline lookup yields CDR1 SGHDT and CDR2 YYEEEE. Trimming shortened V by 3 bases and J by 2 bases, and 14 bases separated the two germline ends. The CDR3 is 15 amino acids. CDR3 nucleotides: TGTGCCAGCAGCTCAGCGAGGGCAGGTCAAGAGACCCAGTACTTC. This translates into CASSSARAGQETQYF.

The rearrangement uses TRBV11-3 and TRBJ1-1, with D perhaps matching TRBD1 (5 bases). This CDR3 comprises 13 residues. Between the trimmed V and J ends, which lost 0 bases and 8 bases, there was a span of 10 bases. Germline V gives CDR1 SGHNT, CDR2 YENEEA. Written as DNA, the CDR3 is TGTGCCAGCAGCTTAGATCATGACAGCGAAGCTTTCTTT. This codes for CASSLDHDSEAFF. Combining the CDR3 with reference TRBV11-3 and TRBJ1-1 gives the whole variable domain EAGVVQSPRYKIIEKKQPVAFWCNPISGHNTLYWYLQNLGQGPELLIRYENEEAVDDSQLPKDRFSAERLKGVDSTLKIQPAELGDSAVYLCASSLDHDSEAFFGQGTRLTVV.

The CDR3: CAISVAVGETQYF. The CDR3 nucleotides are TGTGCCATCAGTGTAGCGGTAGGGGAGACCCAGTACTTC. The chain links TRBV10-3 to TRBJ2-5, with a tentative D call TRBD2 (6 bases). With 4 bases removed from V and 5 bases from J, the gap between germline ends came to 11 bases. Per germline, CDR1 ENHRY and CDR2 SYGVKD. This CDR3 contains 13 residues.

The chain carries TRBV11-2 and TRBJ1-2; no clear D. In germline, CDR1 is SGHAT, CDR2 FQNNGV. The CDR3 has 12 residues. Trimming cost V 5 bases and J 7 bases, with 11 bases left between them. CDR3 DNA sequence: TGTGCCAGCAGCCAGTCGGGCGGTGGCTACACCTTC. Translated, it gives CASSQSGGGYTF. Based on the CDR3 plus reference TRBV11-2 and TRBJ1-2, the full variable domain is EAGVAQSPRYKIIEKRQSVAFWCNPISGHATLYWYQQILGQGPKLLIQFQNNGVVDDSQLPKDRFSAERLKGVDSTLKIQPAKLEDSAVYLCASSQSGGGYTFGSGTRLTVV.

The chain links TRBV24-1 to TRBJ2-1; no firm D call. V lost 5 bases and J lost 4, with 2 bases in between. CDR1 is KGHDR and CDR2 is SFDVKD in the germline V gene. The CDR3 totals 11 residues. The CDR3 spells CATSGYNEQFF. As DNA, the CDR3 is TGTGCCACCAGTGGTTACAATGAGCAGTTCTTC.

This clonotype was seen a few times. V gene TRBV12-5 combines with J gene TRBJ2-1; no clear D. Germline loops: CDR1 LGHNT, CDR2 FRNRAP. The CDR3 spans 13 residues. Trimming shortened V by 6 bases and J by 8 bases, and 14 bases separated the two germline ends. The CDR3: CASGRISRYEQFF. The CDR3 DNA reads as TGTGCTAGTGGCCGGATCTCTAGGTATGAGCAGTTCTTC.

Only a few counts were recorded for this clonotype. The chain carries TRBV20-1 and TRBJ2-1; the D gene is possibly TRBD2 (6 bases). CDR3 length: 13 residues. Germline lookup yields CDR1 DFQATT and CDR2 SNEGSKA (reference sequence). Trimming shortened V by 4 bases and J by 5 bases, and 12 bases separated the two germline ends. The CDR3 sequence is CSATGSVDNEQFF. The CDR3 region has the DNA TGCAGTGCTACCGGGAGCGTTGACAATGAGCAGTTCTTC.

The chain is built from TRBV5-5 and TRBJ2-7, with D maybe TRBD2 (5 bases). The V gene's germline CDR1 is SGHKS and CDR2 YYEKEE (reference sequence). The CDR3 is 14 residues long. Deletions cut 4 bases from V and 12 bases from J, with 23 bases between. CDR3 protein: CASSPGPSCRYWYV. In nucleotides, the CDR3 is TGTGCCAGCAGCCCCGGGCCTAGCTGCAGATATTGGTACGTC.

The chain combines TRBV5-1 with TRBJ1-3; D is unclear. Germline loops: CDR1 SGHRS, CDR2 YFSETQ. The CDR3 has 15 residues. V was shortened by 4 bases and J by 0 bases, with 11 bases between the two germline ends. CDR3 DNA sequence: TGCGCCAGCAGCGCTGACCCCATCTCTGGAAACACCATATATTTT. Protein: CASSADPISGNTIYF.